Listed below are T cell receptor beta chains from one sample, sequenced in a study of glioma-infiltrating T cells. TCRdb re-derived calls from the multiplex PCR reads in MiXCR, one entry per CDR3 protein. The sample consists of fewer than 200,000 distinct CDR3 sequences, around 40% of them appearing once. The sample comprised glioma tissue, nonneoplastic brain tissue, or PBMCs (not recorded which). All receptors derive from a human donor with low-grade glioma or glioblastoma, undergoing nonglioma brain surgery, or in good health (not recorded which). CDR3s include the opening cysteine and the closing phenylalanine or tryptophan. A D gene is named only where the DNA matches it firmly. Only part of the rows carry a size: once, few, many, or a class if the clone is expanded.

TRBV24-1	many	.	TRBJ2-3	TGTGCCACCAGTGACCAGACCAGATTCACAGATACGCAGTATTTT	CATSDQTRFTDTQYF
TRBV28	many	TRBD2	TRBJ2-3	TGTGCCAGCAGTTTCCGAGGGAGGGGAGATACGCAGTATTTT	CASSFRGRGDTQYF
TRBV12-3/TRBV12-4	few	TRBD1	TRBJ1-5	TGTGCCAGCAGCCCGGGGACAGGGGCTAATCAGCCCCAGCATTTT	CASSPGTGANQPQHF
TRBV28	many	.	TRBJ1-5	TGTGCCAGCAGGGCCGGGGGCTATGGGCAGCCCCAGCATTTT	CASRAGGYGQPQHF
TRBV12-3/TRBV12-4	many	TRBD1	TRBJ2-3	TGTGCCAGCAGGACAGGGGTCACAGATACGCAGTATTTT	CASRTGVTDTQYF
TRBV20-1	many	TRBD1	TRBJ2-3	TGCAGTACCCAAACAACCGACAGGGGAGGCGATACGCAGTATTTT	CSTQTTDRGGDTQYF
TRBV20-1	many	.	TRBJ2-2	TGCAGTGCTAGAGAACGAGCAGCCGGGGAGCTGTTTTTT	CSARERAAGELFF
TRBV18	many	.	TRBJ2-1	TGTGCCAGCTCACCGACATACGAGCAGTTCTTC	CASSPTYEQFF
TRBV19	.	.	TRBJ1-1	TGTGCCAGTAGTACCCAGAGATCGAACACTGAAGCTTTCTTT	CASSTQRSNTEAFF
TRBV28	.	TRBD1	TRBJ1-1	TGTGCCAGCAGTTCGGACAGGGTGAACACTGAAGCTTTCTTT	CASSSDRVNTEAFF
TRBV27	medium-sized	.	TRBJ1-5	TGTGCCAAGGAGCTGAGTCAGCCCCAGCATTTT	CAKELSQPQHF
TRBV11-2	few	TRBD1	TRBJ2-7	TGTGCCAACAGCTTGGGGGACAGGGTCTACGAGCAGTACTTC	CANSLGDRVYEQYF
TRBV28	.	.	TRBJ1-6	TGTGCCAGCGCCGGGGTTAATTCAACCCTCCACTTT	CASAGVNSTLHF
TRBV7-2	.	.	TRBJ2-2	TGTGCCAGCAGCTCTTTACGCGGACGGACCGGGGAGCTGTTTTTT	CASSSLRGRTGELFF
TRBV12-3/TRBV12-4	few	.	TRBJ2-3	TGTGCCAGCAGTTTAAGCCAAACGAGAGATACGCAGTATTTT	CASSLSQTRDTQYF
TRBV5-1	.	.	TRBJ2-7	TGCGCCAGCAGCTTGGAAGTAGGGGAGCAGTACTTC	CASSLEVGEQYF
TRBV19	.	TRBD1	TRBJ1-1	TGTGCCAGTAGTATAGATCTCGAGACAGGGCCGAACACTGAAGCTTTCTTT	CASSIDLETGPNTEAFF
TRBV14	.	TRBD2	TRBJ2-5	TGTGCCAGCAGCGTAAGACTAGCGGGAGGCCAAGAGACCCAGTACTTC	CASSVRLAGGQETQYF
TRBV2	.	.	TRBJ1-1	TGTGCCAGCTGGGGACTCAAGGGAAGGACTGAAGCTTTCTTT	CASWGLKGRTEAFF
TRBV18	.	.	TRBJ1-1	TGTGCCAGCCCTGGGGAGGCTGACACTGAAGCTTTCTTT	CASPGEADTEAFF
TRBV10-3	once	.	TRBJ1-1	TGTGCCATCAGCTTAGGGGGGGCAACGACTGAAGCTTTCTTT	CAISLGGATTEAFF
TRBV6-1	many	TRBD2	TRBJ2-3	TGTGCCAGCAAAGATGAGACGATAGCACGCCCGCGGGGGAGGACAGATACGCAGTATTTT	CASKDETIARPRGRTDTQYF
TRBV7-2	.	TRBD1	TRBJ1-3	TGTGCCAGCAGTCCAGGGGGCGCAGGAAACACCATATATTTT	CASSPGGAGNTIYF
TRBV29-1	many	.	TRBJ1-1	TGCAGCGTCATCCCCGGTGGCAGTTGGGATACTGAAGCTTTCTTT	CSVIPGGSWDTEAFF
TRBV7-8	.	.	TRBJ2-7	TGTGCCAGCAGCTTAGACGAGGGGGGGCTGAACGAGCAGTACTTC	CASSLDEGGLNEQYF
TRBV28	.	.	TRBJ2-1	TGTGCCAGCAGTTACCCCGAGGGGGGGAGCTCCTACAATGAGCAGTTCTTC	CASSYPEGGSSYNEQFF
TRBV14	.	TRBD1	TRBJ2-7	TGTGCCAGCAGCCAAGATTTTTATCAACAGGGGACGGTACACGAGCAGTACTTC	CASSQDFYQQGTVHEQYF
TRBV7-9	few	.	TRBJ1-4	TGTGCCAGCAATTGGTTCGGTCGGCCGAATGAAAAACTGTTTTTT	CASNWFGRPNEKLFF
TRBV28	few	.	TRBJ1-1	TGTGACAGCAGCCCCGCAGAGGCATTGAACACCGAAGCTTTCTTT	CDSSPAEALNTEAFF
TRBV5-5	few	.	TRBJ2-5	TGTGCCAGCAGCCCGCAGACAGGTGGGGAGACCCAGTACTTC	CASSPQTGGETQYF
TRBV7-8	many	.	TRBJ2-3	TGTGCCAGCAGCTTAGGTCTCCTTCTCACAGATACGCAGTATTTT	CASSLGLLLTDTQYF
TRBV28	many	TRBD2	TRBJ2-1	TGTGCCACCCAGTTTATGACTAGCGGGAACTCCTACAATGAGCAGTTCTTC	CATQFMTSGNSYNEQFF
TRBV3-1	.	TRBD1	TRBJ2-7	TGTGCCAGCAGACAGAGAACGGGACAGGCCTACGAGAAGTACTTC	CASRQRTGQAYEKYF
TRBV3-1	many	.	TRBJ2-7	TGTGCCAGCAGCCAAGGCAGTCCGATTTATTACGAGCAGTACTTC	CASSQGSPIYYEQYF
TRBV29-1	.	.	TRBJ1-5	TGCAGCGTTGACGAAACCGGGCCCAATCAGCCCCAGCATTTT	CSVDETGPNQPQHF
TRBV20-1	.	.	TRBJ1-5	TGCAGTGCTCTTCCGGCGGAAAGAAATCGGCCCCAGCATTTT	CSALPAERNRPQHF
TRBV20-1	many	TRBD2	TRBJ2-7	TGCAGTGCTAGACCCCCTAGCGGGGGCTACGAGCAGTACTTC	CSARPPSGGYEQYF